Presented here are 8 T cell receptor beta chains from one specimen sequenced in a study of CXCR3-negative and CXCR3-positive naive CD8 T cells. General study findings and limits: More hydrophobic TRB CDR3s occurred in CXCR3-positive than in CXCR3-negative naive cells.

The antigens these receptors bind are not known. The method, 5' RACE with UMI labels, was used to prepare the TRB cDNA libraries. TCRdb reprocessed the 5' RACE reads, keeping one entry per CDR3 protein, no DNA. The sample table includes approximately 100,000 distinct CDR3 sequences. Input material: naive CXCR3+ CD8+ T cells from blood. Noted subset: CD45RO-CCR7+CD27+CD95- naive CD8+ T cells expressing CXCR3 (TNR3+). These TCRs come from a human donor in good health. Some clones in this sample may be carry-over from other donors' samples.

The rearrangement uses TRBV28 and TRBJ2-1; the D call of TRBD2 rests on TCRdb alone, since no DNA is present to check it. Germline values: CDR1 MDHEN, CDR2 SYDVKM. This CDR3 has 14 residues. The CDR3 here is CASSLLAGGYEQFF.

The rearrangement links TRBV19 to TRBJ1-1; TCRdb lists TRBD1, though no DNA is available to test this call. Germline V gene sequence: CDR1 LNHDA, CDR2 SQIVND (reference sequence). The CDR3 covers 16 residues. The CDR3 loop is CASSIASRGLGTEAFF. The full variable domain, its missing parts supplied by reference TRBV19 and TRBJ1-1, is DGGITQSPKYLFRKEGQNVTLSCEQNLNHDAMYWYRQDPGQGLRLIYYSQIVNDFQKGDIAEGYSVSREKKESFPLTVTSAQKNPTAFYLCASSIASRGLGTEAFFGQGTRLTVV.

V is TRBV30 and J is TRBJ2-7. This CDR3 spans 13 amino acids. In germline, CDR1 is GTSNPN, CDR2 SVGIG (reference sequence). The CDR3 reads CAWSVWEFNEQYF.

This CDR3 reads CASSYSLNTGELFF. This chain uses TRBV6-5 with TRBJ2-2. The CDR3 sequence is 14 residues long. Germline V gene lookup returns CDR1 MNHEY and CDR2 SVGAGI.

J is TRBJ2-3 and V is TRBV7-9; without DNA, the TCRdb call of TRBD2 cannot be checked. CDR3 length: 17 amino acids. Germline-derived CDR1 and CDR2 are SEHNR and FQNEAQ (reference sequence). The CDR3 here is CAIPPGLAGARTDTQYF.

This chain uses TRBV7-9 with TRBJ2-1. The CDR3 has 14 amino acids. Germline V lookup: CDR1 SEHNR, CDR2 FQNEAQ (reference sequence). CDR3 loop: CASSPSTKDNEQFF.

The chain combines TRBV7-9 with TRBJ1-2; TCRdb's D call of TRBD1 is untestable without DNA. CDR1 is SEHNR, CDR2 FQNEAQ, per germline (reference sequence). This CDR3 region has 15 residues. CDR3 region: CASSLALTGENGYTF.

The chain carries TRBV15 and TRBJ2-3; TCRdb returns TRBD1, unconfirmable since there is no DNA. This CDR3 comprises 18 residues. The germline V gene encodes CDR1 LNHNV and CDR2 YYDKDF (reference sequence). The CDR3 sequence is CATSRGRAGSPGPGTQYF.